A single sample is the source of the 15 T cell receptor beta chains below, sequenced in a study of beta chain features in type 1 diabetes. Study-wide results and caveats: Shorter TCRB CDR3s, moderately but significantly so, marked every one of the four CD4+ subsets in Type 1 diabetes patients.

The sequenced template was cDNA made from the entire isolated RNA. Assay: immunoSEQ multiplex PCR; the TCRdb copy retains only in-frame clones and omits some. The sample holds under 200,000 clones, about 8.3% seen once. Their antigens remain unidentified. Sequencing was carried out using central memory CD4+ T cells from blood. These receptor sequences come from a woman under 30 with type 1 diabetes.

The genes are TRBV7-2 and TRBJ1-1; weak D call: TRBD1 (6 bases). CDR3 length: 14 residues. Trimming pared 0 bases from V and 5 bases from J, leaving 10 bases between. Germline CDR1 and CDR2: SGHTA and FQGNSA. The CDR3 bases are TGTGCCAGCAGCTTAGCAGGGGGGGAGACTGAAGCTTTCTTT. Residues: CASSLAGGETEAFF.

In DNA, the CDR3 is TGTGCCAGTAGCCAGGACAGGGAGGCCTATAATTCACCCCTCCACTTT. Translated: CASSQDREAYNSPLHF. V and J are TRBV19 and TRBJ1-6; 8 bases match TRBD1. The CDR3 spans 16 residues. Trimming cost V 6 bases and J 2 bases; bases outside gene matches: 6. Germline assignment: CDR1 LNHDA and CDR2 SQIVND (reference sequence). Combining the CDR3 with reference TRBV19 and TRBJ1-6 gives the whole variable domain DGGITQSPKYLFRKEGQNVTLSCEQNLNHDAMYWYRQDPGQGLRLIYYSQIVNDFQKGDIAEGYSVSREKKESFPLTVTSAQKNPTAFYLCASSQDREAYNSPLHFGNGTRLTVT.

The chain links TRBV30 to TRBJ2-1; TRBD2 matches 7 bases. The CDR3 has 14 amino acids. V shed 2 bases, J shed 4 bases, and the junction held 5 bases outside the gene matches. Per germline, CDR1 GTSNPN and CDR2 SVGIG (reference sequence). CDR3 nucleotides: TGTGCCTGGAGTTCGGCTAGCGGTTACAATGAGCAGTTCTTC. Encoded protein: CAWSSASGYNEQFF.

This chain connects TRBV9 to TRBJ2-3; no clear D gene. Between the trimmed V and J ends, which lost 2 bases and 5 bases, there was a span of 12 bases. The germline gives CDR1 SGDLS, CDR2 YYNGEE. The CDR3 spans 14 residues. The CDR3 coding sequence is TGTGCCAGCAGCGTCGCCGCTAGTCGAGATACGCAGTATTTT. Protein product: CASSVAASRDTQYF.

This clone appeared a few times. The V call is TRBV19, the J call TRBJ2-4, with a weak D call TRBD1 (6 bases). V lost 5 bases to trimming and J lost 3 bases, with 14 bases between them. Germline CDR1 LNHDA, CDR2 SQIVND (reference sequence). The CDR3 extends over 15 amino acids. The CDR3 spells CASSPYREGKNIQYF. In DNA, the CDR3 is TGTGCCAGTAGTCCGTACAGGGAAGGCAAAAACATTCAGTACTTC.

This clone was detected a few times. This chain joins TRBV19 and TRBJ2-1, with 11 bases lining up with TRBD2. With V trimmed by 7 bases and J by 2 bases, 1 base remained unmatched. The CDR3 loop spans 14 amino acids. Germline CDR1 and CDR2: LNHDA and SQIVND (reference sequence). The CDR3 here is CASKLAGAYNEQFF. The CDR3 DNA follows: TGTGCCAGTAAACTAGCGGGAGCCTACAATGAGCAGTTCTTC.

This clone was counted only a few times. V usage is TRBV9 and J usage is TRBJ1-4; the match to TRBD1 covers 9 bases. The CDR3 totals 15 residues. In germline, CDR1 is SGDLS, CDR2 YYNGEE. J gave up 4 bases and V 2 bases, and 3 bases lay outside the gene matches. The CDR3 coding sequence is TGTGCCAGCAGCGTGGACAGGGGACGTAATGAAAAACTGTTTTTT. Amino acid sequence: CASSVDRGRNEKLFF.

The rearrangement uses TRBV2 and TRBJ1-6; 7 positions agree with TRBD1. CDR3 size: 15 residues. V gave up 4 bases and J gave up 9 bases; unmatched junction bases: 9. Germline V CDR1 and CDR2: SNHLY, FYNNEI. In DNA form, the CDR3 reads TGTGCCAGCAGTGGCGACAGGGTCTTTGTTTCACCCCTCCACTTT. This translates into CASSGDRVFVSPLHF.

The CDR3 here is CASSLTSGPADTQYF. Here the CDR3 DNA reads TGTGCCAGCAGCTTGACTAGCGGACCCGCAGATACGCAGTATTTT. V gene TRBV25-1 combines with J gene TRBJ2-3, with TRBD2 matching 9 bases. V shed 6 bases and J 4 bases; nucleotides not matched to a gene: 8. The CDR3 is 15 amino acids. From germline, CDR1 is MGHDK and CDR2 SYGVNS.

This clone was seen more than once but under ten times. The rearrangement uses TRBV6-6 and TRBJ2-7; 8 nucleotides match TRBD2. Germline V gene sequence: CDR1 MNHNY, CDR2 SVGAGI (reference sequence). V was clipped by 5 bases and J by 1 base; unmatched bases: 1. The CDR3 is 13 residues long. The CDR3 coding sequence is TGTGCCAGCAGTCGGGAGGGTTCCTACGAGCAGTACTTC. Translated: CASSREGSYEQYF.

The V gene is TRBV5-4, the J gene TRBJ2-7, with D possibly being TRBD2 (5 bases). Trimming removed 9 bases at V and 1 base at J, with 14 bases between. Germline V gene sequence: CDR1 SGHNT, CDR2 YYREEE (reference sequence). This CDR3 is built from 13 residues. CDR3 residues: CATEGPRSYEQYF. CDR3 coding DNA: TGTGCCACCGAGGGCCCTCGTTCCTACGAGCAGTACTTC. The full variable domain, rest sourced from reference TRBV5-4 and TRBJ2-7, is ETGVTQSPTHLIKTRGQQVTLRCSSQSGHNTVSWYQQALGQGPQFIFQYYREEENGRGNFPPRFSGLQFPNYSSELNVNALELDDSALYLCATEGPRSYEQYFGPGTRLTVT.

Turning to this clone: The junction departs from germline at one end; a sequencing error may be responsible. The chain links TRBV6-5 to TRBJ2-4, with D perhaps TRBD1 (7 bases). Germline loops: CDR1 MNHEY, CDR2 SVGAGI. The CDR3 has 13 residues. The CDR3 protein is CASSTTSGQTRHF. The CDR3, as DNA: TGTGCCAGCAGTACTACCTCGGGACAGACTAGGCACTTC.

V gene TRBV19 combines with J gene TRBJ1-5; 11 bases match TRBD1. The CDR3 totals 16 residues. Germline V gene data show CDR1 as LNHDA and CDR2 as SQIVND (reference sequence). V shed 5 bases, J shed 6 bases, and the junction held 9 bases outside the gene matches. CDR3 loop: CASSARTGGAGQPQHF. The CDR3 DNA reads as TGTGCCAGTAGTGCACGGACAGGGGGCGCGGGTCAGCCCCAGCATTTT.

This clone appeared a single time. The chain joins TRBV5-6 to TRBJ1-2; 8 bases line up with TRBD1. The CDR3 loop spans 14 amino acids. Losses at the gene ends were 4 bases for V and 2 bases for J; bases not matched to a gene: 4. From germline, CDR1 is SGHDT and CDR2 YYEEEE. The CDR3 sequence is CASSRRQGNYGYTF. The CDR3 region has the DNA TGTGCCAGCAGCCGGAGACAGGGGAACTATGGCTACACCTTC.

The chain uses TRBV7-2 and TRBJ2-5; D gene uncertain. The CDR3 contains 14 residues. The V gene's germline CDR1 is SGHTA and CDR2 FQGNSA. Deletions cut 2 bases from V and 1 base from J, with 8 bases between. Here the CDR3 reads CASSLSRSQETQYF. The CDR3 DNA is TGTGCCAGCAGCTTAAGCAGGTCCCAAGAGACCCAGTACTTC.